This TCR beta chain originates from a study of T cells in Graves' hyperthyroidism and ophthalmopathy. Amplification targeted TCR beta CDR3 regions from RNA transcripts. HTBI primers were employed in a first-round RT-PCR of the TCR CDR3. TCRdb independently ran MiXCR on the multiplex PCR reads; one entry per CDR3 protein. The sample yields hundreds of thousands of distinct CDR3 sequences, about a sixth seen once. Study findings and constraints: Most thyroid-expanded clonotypes above 0.001 were also found in blood.

Germline V gives CDR1 LGHDT, CDR2 YNNKEL (reference sequence). This CDR3 has 15 amino acids. J gave up 2 bases and V 5 bases, and 4 bases lay outside the gene matches. Patients having uncontrolled infection, another autoimmune disease, pregnancy or lactation were not included. The diagnoses drew upon clinical symptoms, serum thyroxine and TRAb, thyroid ultrasound and orbital computed tomography. There are many counts of this clonotype. No antigen is known for it. The rearrangement joins TRBV3-1 to TRBJ1-3, with 9 bases that match TRBD1. The TCR originated in a woman between 18 and 29 years old with Graves' ophthalmopathy. Sample: blood. CDR3 bases: TGTGCCAGCAGCTCCCGGGACAGGGCTGGAAACACCATATATTTT. Protein: CASSSRDRAGNTIYF.